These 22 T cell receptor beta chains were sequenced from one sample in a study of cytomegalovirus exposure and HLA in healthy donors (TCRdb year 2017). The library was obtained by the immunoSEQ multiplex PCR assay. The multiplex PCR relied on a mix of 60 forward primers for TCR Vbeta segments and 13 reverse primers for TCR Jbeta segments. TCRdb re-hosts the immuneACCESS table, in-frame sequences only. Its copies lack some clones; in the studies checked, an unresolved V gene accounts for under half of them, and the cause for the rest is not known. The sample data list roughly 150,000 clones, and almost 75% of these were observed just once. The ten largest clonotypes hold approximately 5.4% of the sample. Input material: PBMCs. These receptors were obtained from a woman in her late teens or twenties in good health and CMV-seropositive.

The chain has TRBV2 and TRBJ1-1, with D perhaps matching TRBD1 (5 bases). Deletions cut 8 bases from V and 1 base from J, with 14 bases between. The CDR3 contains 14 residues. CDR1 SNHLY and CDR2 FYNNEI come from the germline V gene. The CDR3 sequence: CASQVGGGNTEAFF. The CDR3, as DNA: TGTGCCAGCCAAGTGGGCGGGGGGAACACTGAAGCTTTCTTT.

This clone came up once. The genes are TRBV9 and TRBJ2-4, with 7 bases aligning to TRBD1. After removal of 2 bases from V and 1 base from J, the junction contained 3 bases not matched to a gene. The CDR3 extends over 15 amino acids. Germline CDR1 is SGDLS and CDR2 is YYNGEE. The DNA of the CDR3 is TGTGCCAGCAGCGTGTCGACAGGGGCCAAAAACATTCAGTACTTC. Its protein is CASSVSTGAKNIQYF.

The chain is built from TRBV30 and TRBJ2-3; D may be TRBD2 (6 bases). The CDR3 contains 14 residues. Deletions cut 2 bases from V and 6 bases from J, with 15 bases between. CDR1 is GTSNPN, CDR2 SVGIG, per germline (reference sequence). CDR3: CAWSKRRGTDTQYF. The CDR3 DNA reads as TGTGCCTGGAGTAAGAGGCGGGGTACCGATACGCAGTATTTT.

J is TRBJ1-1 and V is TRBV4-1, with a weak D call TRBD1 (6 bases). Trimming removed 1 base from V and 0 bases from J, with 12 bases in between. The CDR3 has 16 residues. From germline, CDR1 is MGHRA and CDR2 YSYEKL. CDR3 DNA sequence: TGCGCCAGCAGCCAAGGTGACAGGCTTTTGAACACTGAAGCTTTCTTT. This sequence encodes CASSQGDRLLNTEAFF.

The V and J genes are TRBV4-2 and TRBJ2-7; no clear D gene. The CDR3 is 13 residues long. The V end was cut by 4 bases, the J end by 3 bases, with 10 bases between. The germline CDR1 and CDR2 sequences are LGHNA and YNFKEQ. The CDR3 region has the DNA TGTGCCAGCAGCCCCTCGGTTTTCTACGAGCAGTACTTC. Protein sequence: CASSPSVFYEQYF.

This CDR3 reads CAISGGFGNEQFF. CDR3 coding DNA: TGTGCCATAAGCGGGGGGTTCGGGAATGAGCAGTTCTTC. V usage is TRBV10-3 and J usage is TRBJ2-1, with TRBD2 identical over 9 bases. The CDR3 runs 13 residues. The germline V gene encodes CDR1 ENHRY and CDR2 SYGVKD. The ends lost 9 bases at V and 7 bases at J; junction bases unmatched: 7.

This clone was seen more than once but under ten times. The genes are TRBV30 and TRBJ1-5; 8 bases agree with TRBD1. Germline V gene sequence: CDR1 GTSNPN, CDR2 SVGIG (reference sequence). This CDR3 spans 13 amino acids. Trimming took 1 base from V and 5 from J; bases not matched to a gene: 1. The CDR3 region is CAWSGTGYQPQHF. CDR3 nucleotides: TGTGCCTGGAGTGGGACAGGGTATCAGCCCCAGCATTTT.

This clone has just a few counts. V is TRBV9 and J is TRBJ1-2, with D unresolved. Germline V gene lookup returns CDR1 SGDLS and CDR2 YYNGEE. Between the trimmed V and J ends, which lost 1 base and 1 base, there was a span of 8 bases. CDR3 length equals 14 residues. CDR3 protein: CASSVLGSNYGYTF. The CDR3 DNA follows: TGTGCCAGCAGCGTACTAGGGAGTAACTATGGCTACACCTTC.

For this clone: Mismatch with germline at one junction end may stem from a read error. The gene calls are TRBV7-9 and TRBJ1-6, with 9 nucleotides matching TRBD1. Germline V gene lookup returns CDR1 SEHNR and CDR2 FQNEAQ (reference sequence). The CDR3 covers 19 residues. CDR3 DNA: TGTTCCAGCAGCTCCCCAGGGGGACAGGGTGCCTCGAGTGGATCACCCCTCCACTTT. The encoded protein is CSSSSPGGQGASSGSPLHF.

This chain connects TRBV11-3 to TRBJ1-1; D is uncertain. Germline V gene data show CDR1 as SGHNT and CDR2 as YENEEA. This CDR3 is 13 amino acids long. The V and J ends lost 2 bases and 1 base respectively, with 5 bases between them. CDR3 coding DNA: TGTGCCAGCAGCTTACGGGGGAACACTGAAGCTTTCTTT. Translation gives CASSLRGNTEAFF.

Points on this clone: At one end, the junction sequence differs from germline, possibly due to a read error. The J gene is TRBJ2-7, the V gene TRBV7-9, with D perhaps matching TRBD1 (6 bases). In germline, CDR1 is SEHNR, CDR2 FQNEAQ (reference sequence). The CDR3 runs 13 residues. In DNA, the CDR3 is TGTTCCAGCAGCGCAAGACAGGCCGCCGAGCAGTACTTC. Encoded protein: CSSSARQAAEQYF. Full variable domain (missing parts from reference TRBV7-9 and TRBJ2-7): DTGVSQNPRHKITKRGQNVTFRCDPISEHNRLYWYRQTLGQGPEFLTYFQNEAQLEKSRLLSDRFSAERPKGSFSTLEIQRTEQGDSAMYLCSSSARQAAEQYFGPGTRLTVT.

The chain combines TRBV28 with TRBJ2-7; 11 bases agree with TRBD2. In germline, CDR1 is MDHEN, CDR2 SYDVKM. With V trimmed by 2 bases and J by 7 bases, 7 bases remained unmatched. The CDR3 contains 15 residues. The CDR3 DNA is TGTGCCAGCAGTTTAGGGACTAGCGGTGTTGGGGAGCAGTACTTC. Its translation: CASSLGTSGVGEQYF.

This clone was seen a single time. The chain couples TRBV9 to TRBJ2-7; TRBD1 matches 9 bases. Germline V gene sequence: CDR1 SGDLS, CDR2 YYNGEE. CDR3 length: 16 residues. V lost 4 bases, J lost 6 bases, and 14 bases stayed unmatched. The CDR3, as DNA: TGTGCCAGCAGCCCTACGACCGGGACAGGGAATAGCGAGCAGTACTTC. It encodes CASSPTTGTGNSEQYF.

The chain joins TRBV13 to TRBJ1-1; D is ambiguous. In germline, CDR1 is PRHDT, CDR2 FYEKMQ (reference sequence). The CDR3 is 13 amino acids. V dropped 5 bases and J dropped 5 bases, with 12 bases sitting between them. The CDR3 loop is CASSRLPRTEAFF. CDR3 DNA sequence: TGTGCCAGCAGCCGCCTCCCCAGGACTGAAGCTTTCTTT.

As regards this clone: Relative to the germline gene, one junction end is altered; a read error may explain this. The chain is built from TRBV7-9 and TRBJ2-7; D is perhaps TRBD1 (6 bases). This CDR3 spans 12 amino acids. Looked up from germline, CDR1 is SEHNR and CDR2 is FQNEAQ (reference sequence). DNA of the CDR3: TGTTCCAGCAGCCAAGGACAGTACGAGCAGTACTTC. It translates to CSSSQGQYEQYF.

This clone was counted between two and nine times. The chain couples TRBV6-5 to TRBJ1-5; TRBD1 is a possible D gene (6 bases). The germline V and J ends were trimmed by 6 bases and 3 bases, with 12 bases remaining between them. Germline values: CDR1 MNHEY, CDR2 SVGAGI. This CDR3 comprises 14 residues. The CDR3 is CASSEGGDNQPQHF. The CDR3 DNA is TGTGCCAGCAGCGAAGGGGGGGACAATCAGCCCCAGCATTTT.

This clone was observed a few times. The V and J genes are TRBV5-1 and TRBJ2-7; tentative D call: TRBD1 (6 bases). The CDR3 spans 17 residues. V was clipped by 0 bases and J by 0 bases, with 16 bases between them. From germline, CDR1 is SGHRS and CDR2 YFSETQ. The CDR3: CASSLAVSHRDSYEQYF. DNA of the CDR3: TGCGCCAGCAGCTTGGCCGTATCGCACAGGGACTCCTACGAGCAGTACTTC.

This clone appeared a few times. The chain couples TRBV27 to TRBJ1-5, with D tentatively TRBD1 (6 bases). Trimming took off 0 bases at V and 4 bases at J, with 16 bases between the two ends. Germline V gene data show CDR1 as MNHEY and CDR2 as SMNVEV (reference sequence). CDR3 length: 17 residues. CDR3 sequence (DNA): TGTGCCAGCAGTTTATCCCCACAGGGAGGGAGAAATCAGCCCCAGCATTTT. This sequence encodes CASSLSPQGGRNQPQHF.

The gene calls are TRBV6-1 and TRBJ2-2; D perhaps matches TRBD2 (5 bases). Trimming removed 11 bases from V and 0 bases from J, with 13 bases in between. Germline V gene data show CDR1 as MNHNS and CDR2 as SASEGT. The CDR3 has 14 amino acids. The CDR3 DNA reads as TGTGCCGCACGGGAACCGGCGAACACCGGGGAGCTGTTTTTT. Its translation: CAAREPANTGELFF.

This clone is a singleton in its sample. The CDR3 DNA sequence: TGCGCCAGCAGAGTCACGTGGCAGTACGAGCAGTACTTC. This sequence encodes CASRVTWQYEQYF. The gene calls are TRBV5-1 and TRBJ2-7; D remains ambiguous. The CDR3 is made up of 13 amino acids. V lost 5 bases and J lost 4, with 13 bases in between. Germline V gene data show CDR1 as SGHRS and CDR2 as YFSETQ. The full variable domain, in which reference TRBV5-1 and TRBJ2-7 provide the parts outside the CDR3, is KAGVTQTPRYLIKTRGQQVTLSCSPISGHRSVSWYQQTPGQGLQFLFEYFSETQRNKGNFPGRFSGRQFSNSRSEMNVSTLELGDSALYLCASRVTWQYEQYFGPGTRLTVT.

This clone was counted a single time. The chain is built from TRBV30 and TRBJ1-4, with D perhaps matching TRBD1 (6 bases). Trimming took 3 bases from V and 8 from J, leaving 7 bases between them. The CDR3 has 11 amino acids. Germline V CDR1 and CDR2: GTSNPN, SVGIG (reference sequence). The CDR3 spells CAWRDSEKLFF. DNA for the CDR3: TGTGCCTGGAGGGACAGCGAAAAACTGTTTTTT.

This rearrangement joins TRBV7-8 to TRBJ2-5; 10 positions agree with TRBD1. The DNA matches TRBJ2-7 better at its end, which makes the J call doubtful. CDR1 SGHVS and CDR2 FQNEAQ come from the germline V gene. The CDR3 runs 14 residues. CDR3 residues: CASGSETGGHEQYF. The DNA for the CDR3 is TGTGCCAGCGGATCCGAGACAGGGGGCCACGAGCAGTACTTC.